A selection of T cell receptor beta chains follows, all from one sample in a study of T cells expressing NK-cell markers. TCRdb re-analyzed the 5' RACE reads; it lists each CDR3 protein once, without DNA. This table holds about 460,000 distinct CDR3 sequences. Sequenced sample: blood T cells: a sorted CD56 or NKG2C T cell subset, CD4+ or CD8+ T cells, or bulk PBMC T cells (not recorded which). The receptors derive from a woman aged 50 to 65 in good health. The CDR3 runs from the conserved cysteine through the conserved F or W.

j_call	v_call	cdr3_aa
TRBJ1-6	TRBV20-1	CSARELETGQNSPLHF
TRBJ1-1	TRBV3-1	CASTFWGLNTEAFF
TRBJ2-6	TRBV24-1	CATSDPTDGANVLTF
TRBJ2-3	TRBV25-1	CASSFPRRGGHTQYF
TRBJ1-3	TRBV15	CATSRVGQRYGNTIYF
TRBJ2-3	TRBV24-1	CATSDRGDSGTDTQYF
TRBJ2-1	TRBV24-1	CATGGLNEQFF
TRBJ1-3	TRBV29-1	CSVANTGNTIYF
TRBJ2-1	TRBV21-1	CASSKEVPVPLSSYNEQFF
TRBJ2-1	TRBV11-2	CASSFDNRQQFF
TRBJ2-1	TRBV30	CAWSSRRLAFSYNEQFF
TRBJ2-7	TRBV7-8	CASSLEGQFSYEQYF
TRBJ2-6	TRBV4-1	CASSQAAGANVLTF
TRBJ1-2	TRBV12-3/TRBV12-4	CASSLLLSGALYTF
TRBJ2-5	TRBV5-6	CASSLLLAGTETQYF
TRBJ2-1	TRBV5-1	CASSKGSNEQFF
TRBJ2-1	TRBV12-3/TRBV12-4	CASKEGQSSYNEQFF
TRBJ2-3	TRBV9	CASSVVAISTDTQYF
TRBJ2-4	TRBV18	CASSPEVSLNIQYF
TRBJ1-2	TRBV12-3/TRBV12-4	CASTGAKGGKGYTF
TRBJ1-5	TRBV19	CASVTGINQPQHF
TRBJ1-5	TRBV30	CAWNPGQGSNQPQHF
TRBJ2-5	TRBV21-1	CASSKAGQGQETQYF
TRBJ2-5	TRBV7-9	CASSFPEEETQYF
TRBJ1-1	TRBV2	CASNTGGMNTEAFF
TRBJ2-1	TRBV12-3/TRBV12-4	CASSSSRGRIFTNEQFF
TRBJ2-1	TRBV6-2/TRBV6-3	CASSYQRVGGEQFF
TRBJ2-3	TRBV6-2/TRBV6-3	CASAEDGADTQYF
TRBJ2-1	TRBV3-1	CASSHALSGLSYNEQFF
TRBJ2-1	TRBV4-1	CASSQGLAGPSSYNEQFF
TRBJ2-1	TRBV29-1	CSVDPGGLVEQFF
TRBJ2-5	TRBV7-9	CASSPGLAGGPGETQYF
TRBJ2-2	TRBV25-1	CASSPLTKAGELFF
TRBJ2-1	TRBV24-1	CATSDKGGGSYNEQFF
TRBJ1-1	TRBV5-1	CASSLGTAFEAFF
TRBJ2-1	TRBV12-3/TRBV12-4	CASSLIGTSYDNEQFF
TRBJ2-7	TRBV12-3/TRBV12-4	CASSLWRQVIYEQYF